The 6 T cell receptor beta chains given below trace back to one sample, sequenced in a study of T cell repertoires in cytomegalovirus infection. TCRdb passed the reads through MiXCR, listing each CDR3 protein once. The sample holds roughly 500,000 distinct CDR3 sequences, about 10% seen once. The sequenced sample consisted of PBMCs. These receptors originate from a human donor in good health (CMV status not recorded). Some clones in this sample may be carry-over from other donors' samples.

This clonotype was counted only a few times. V gene TRBV12-3 or TRBV12-4 combines with J gene TRBJ1-1; a possible D gene is TRBD1 (6 bases). The V and J ends lost 6 bases and 0 bases respectively, with 17 bases between them. This CDR3 contains 16 residues. As DNA, the CDR3 is TGTGCCAGCAGCTACAGGGTGGAAGGAATGAACACTGAAGCTTTCTTT. Amino acids: CASSYRVEGMNTEAFF.

This clonotype appeared many times. V usage is TRBV11-2 and J usage is TRBJ2-7; D possibly uses TRBD1 or TRBD2 (5 bases each). The germline V gene encodes CDR1 SGHAT and CDR2 FQNNGV. Trimming pared 5 bases from V and 2 bases from J, leaving 19 bases between. The CDR3 runs to 16 residues. The CDR3: CASSDTLRVEAYEQYF. The CDR3 region has the DNA TGTGCCAGCAGCGATACCCTCAGGGTGGAGGCCTACGAGCAGTACTTC.

This clonotype came up a few times. The junction differs from germline at one of its ends, possibly a read error. This chain joins TRBV4-1 and TRBJ1-1; TRBD1 is a possible D gene (6 bases). Germline assignment: CDR1 MGHRA and CDR2 YSYEKL. The CDR3 length is 16 residues. The CDR3 bases are TGTGCCAGCAGCCAAGGGTCGGGGGCAAGGAACACTGAAGCTTTCTTT. Protein sequence: CASSQGSGARNTEAFF.

As regards this clonotype: The junction does not match germline at one end; this may be a read error. The V call is TRBV11-3, the J call TRBJ1-1; perhaps TRBD1 as D (6 bases). In germline, CDR1 is SGHNT, CDR2 YENEEA. CDR3 length: 14 residues. The CDR3 sequence: CASSLTGLNTEASF. For the CDR3, the DNA is TGTGCCAGCAGCTTGACAGGTCTGAACACTGAAGCTTCCTTT.

This clonotype was found many times. V is TRBV5-1 and J is TRBJ2-5; 9 bases align to TRBD1. Germline lookup yields CDR1 SGHRS and CDR2 YFSETQ. The CDR3 sequence is 15 residues long. The V gene end was trimmed by 4 bases and the J gene end by 4 bases; junction bases not matched to a gene: 8. CDR3: CASSVQTGGRETQYF. The CDR3 DNA reads as TGCGCCAGCAGCGTGCAAACAGGGGGCAGAGAGACCCAGTACTTC.

Remarks on this clonotype: One base away lies a much larger clone, so this may be a sequencing read error. V is TRBV29-1 and J is TRBJ1-1; D not certain. Germline loops: CDR1 SQVTM, CDR2 ANQGSEA. The CDR3 contains 11 residues. The CDR3 DNA sequence: TGCGGCGTTGGGAGAGGTTCTGAAGCTTTCTTT. Translation gives CGVGRGSEAFF.